This TCR beta chain was sequenced for a study of neoadjuvant nivolumab and ipilimumab in lung cancer. About this clone: The antigen is undetermined.

The germline V gene has CDR1 SGHTA and CDR2 FQGTGA. V shed 5 bases and J 2 bases; nucleotides not matched to a gene: 14. This CDR3 is 17 amino acids long. Regarding the study as a whole: Blood richness before therapy tracked richness in tumors resected after neoadjuvant therapy. A small number of samples were TCR sequenced. From pretherapy to surgery, tumor richness and clonality rose with dual therapy.

Here immunoSEQ multiplex PCR was the method, and the copy in TCRdb shows in-frame clones only, minus some. The sample records over 25,000 clones, roughly 90% being singletons. The rearrangement uses TRBV7-3 and TRBJ2-5; 7 nucleotides match TRBD1. This TCR derives from an adult with non-small cell lung cancer. Sequenced material: peripheral blood, taken after neoadjuvant nivolumab, alone or with ipilimumab, at or shortly before surgery. CDR3 in DNA: TGTGCCAGCAGCCAGACAGGGATGGTCAACCCGCAAGAGACCCAGTACTTC. It codes for CASSQTGMVNPQETQYF. The whole variable domain, filled in from reference TRBV7-3 and TRBJ2-5, reads GAGVSQTPSNKVTEKGKYVELRCDPISGHTALYWYRQSLGQGPEFLIYFQGTGAADDSGLPNDRFFAVRPEGSVSTLKIQRTERGDSAVYLCASSQTGMVNPQETQYFGPGTRLLVL.